One sample yielded the 16 T cell receptor beta chains listed below, sequenced in a study of shared clonotypes between healthy human individuals. The protocol was immunoSEQ multiplex PCR, while the TCRdb copy is restricted to in-frame clones and leaves out a portion. The table includes about 470,000 clones, around 79% detected once. Sequenced sample: PBMCs. These receptors were taken from a middle-aged woman in good health. Some clones in this sample may be carry-over from other donors' samples.

J is TRBJ2-2 and V is TRBV30; tentatively, D is TRBD2 (6 bases). Germline CDR1 and CDR2: GTSNPN and SVGIG (reference sequence). The germline V and J ends were trimmed by 0 bases and 3 bases, with 14 bases remaining between them. This CDR3 has 16 amino acids. The CDR3 sequence is CAWSVLGGLDTGELFF. In DNA, the CDR3 is TGTGCCTGGAGTGTACTCGGGGGATTGGACACCGGGGAGCTGTTTTTT.

The rearrangement joins TRBV6-7 to TRBJ2-3, with 7 bases aligning to TRBD2. TRBV6-7 is identified as an open reading frame with a role that is uncertain. The J segment lost 0 bases and the V segment lost 6 bases, leaving 9 bases of the junction unmatched. This CDR3 contains 16 residues. CDR3 sequence (DNA): TGTGCCAGCAGACGCGGGAGACGCCCTAGCACAGATACGCAGTATTTT. It specifies CASRRGRRPSTDTQYF.

V gene TRBV19 combines with J gene TRBJ2-2, with 7 nucleotides matching TRBD2. CDR1 LNHDA and CDR2 SQIVND come from the germline V gene (reference sequence). The CDR3 consists of 16 residues. V was clipped by 6 bases and J by 4 bases; unmatched bases: 11. CDR3 DNA sequence: TGTGCCAGTAGGGTAAGGGAGGGCCGTGGCACCGGGGAGCTGTTTTTT. Its protein product is CASRVREGRGTGELFF.

This clone is a singleton in its sample. The gene calls are TRBV7-8 and TRBJ2-5; D is undetermined. Germline V gives CDR1 SGHVS, CDR2 FQNEAQ. V dropped 1 base and J dropped 5 bases, with 8 bases sitting between them. The CDR3 totals 13 residues. The chain's CDR3 is CASSLGRRETQYF. In DNA, the CDR3 is TGTGCCAGCAGCTTAGGGCGTCGGGAGACCCAGTACTTC.

Worth noting for this clone: This likely stems from a read error, as it lies one base from a far larger clone. This chain links TRBV29-1 with TRBJ1-2, with D possibly matching TRBD1 (5 bases). Deletions cut 5 bases from V and 3 bases from J, with 19 bases between. Germline CDR1 and CDR2: SQVTM and ANQGSEA. The CDR3 runs 15 residues. CDR3 loop: CSVNEDGGGDYGYTF. CDR3 bases: TGCAGCGTTAATGAGGACGGCGGGGGTGACTATGGCTACACCTTC.

This chain connects TRBV4-1 to TRBJ1-1; 8 bases align to TRBD1. V was clipped by 2 bases and J by 0 bases; unmatched bases: 11. The germline V gene encodes CDR1 MGHRA and CDR2 YSYEKL. The CDR3 is 18 residues long. The CDR3 loop is CASSQRGLQGGMNTEAFF. The CDR3 nucleotides read TGCGCCAGCAGCCAACGTGGTTTACAGGGGGGGATGAACACTGAAGCTTTCTTT.

The chain joins TRBV28 to TRBJ1-2, with TRBD1 identical over 8 bases. Germline CDR1 and CDR2: MDHEN and SYDVKM. There are 14 residues in the CDR3. The trim removed 2 bases at V and 8 bases at J, leaving 7 bases unmatched. The chain's CDR3 is CASSLGDRFRGYTF. Written as DNA, the CDR3 is TGTGCCAGCAGTTTAGGGGACAGGTTTAGGGGCTACACCTTC.

The CDR3 nucleotides are TGTGCCAGCTCTCCCCTTATGGGACAAGGGTCCTACAATGAGCAGTTCTTC. Amino acid sequence: CASSPLMGQGSYNEQFF. The chain is built from TRBV18 and TRBJ2-1; tentatively, D is TRBD1 (6 bases). CDR3 length: 17 residues. Germline CDR1 KGHSH, CDR2 LQKENI. Trimming removed 6 bases at V and 1 base at J, with 19 bases between.

The V call is TRBV2, the J call TRBJ1-5, with a possible D match to TRBD1 (5 bases). Germline CDR1 is SNHLY and CDR2 is FYNNEI. V lost 6 bases and J lost 7, with 16 bases in between. The length of the CDR3 is 14 residues. CDR3 nucleotide sequence: TGTGCCAGCAGCCTCAGGGCTGGTGGCCAGCCCCAGCATTTT. It codes for CASSLRAGGQPQHF.

The gene calls are TRBV7-2 and TRBJ2-3; 14 bases are shared with TRBD2. Losses at the gene ends were 5 bases for V and 4 bases for J; bases not matched to a gene: 8. This CDR3 is built from 17 residues. CDR1 and CDR2 (germline): SGHTA, FQGNSA. DNA for the CDR3: TGTGCCAGCAGCCCGGCCGGGACTAGCGGGAGAGCAGATACGCAGTATTTT. It codes for CASSPAGTSGRADTQYF.

This clone was observed a single time. The chain uses TRBV19 and TRBJ2-5; tentatively, D is TRBD1 (6 bases). V was trimmed by 1 base and J by 5 bases, leaving 8 bases between them. There are 13 residues in the CDR3. The V gene's germline CDR1 is LNHDA and CDR2 SQIVND (reference sequence). The CDR3 region is CASSIAGAETQYF. CDR3 bases: TGTGCCAGTAGTATAGCAGGGGCCGAGACCCAGTACTTC.

V is TRBV28 and J is TRBJ2-1; 8 bases are shared with TRBD2. CDR1 and CDR2 from the germline V gene are MDHEN and SYDVKM. The CDR3 contains 16 residues. Losses at the gene ends were 6 bases for V and 0 bases for J; bases not matched to a gene: 7. CDR3 residues: CASRGLGFLSYNEQFF. The CDR3, as DNA: TGTGCCAGCAGGGGACTAGGATTCCTCTCCTACAATGAGCAGTTCTTC.

The chain couples TRBV6-1 to TRBJ2-7, with D tentatively TRBD1 or TRBD2 (6 bases each). CDR1 is MNHNS, CDR2 SASEGT, per germline. Trimming shortened V by 10 bases and J by 2 bases, and 18 bases separated the two germline ends. The CDR3 covers 14 residues. This CDR3 reads CATREGGVTYEQYF. The CDR3 DNA reads as TGTGCCACCAGAGAGGGGGGCGTCACCTACGAGCAGTACTTC.

J is TRBJ2-7 and V is TRBV28; 14 nucleotides align to TRBD2. The CDR3 totals 17 residues. Germline-derived CDR1 and CDR2 are MDHEN and SYDVKM. J was trimmed by 2 bases and V by 5 bases; bases with no gene match: 8. CDR3 sequence: CASSVRTSGRSPYEQYF. CDR3 bases: TGTGCCAGCAGTGTCAGGACTAGCGGGAGGTCACCCTACGAGCAGTACTTC.

The rearrangement links TRBV19 to TRBJ1-1; D is perhaps TRBD1 (6 bases). CDR3 size: 14 residues. The V end lost 4 bases, the J end lost 3 bases, and 12 bases lay between the germline ends. Germline CDR1 reads LNHDA; CDR2 reads SQIVND (reference sequence). CDR3 in amino acids: CASSNPGADTEAFF. As DNA, the CDR3 is TGTGCCAGTAGTAACCCAGGGGCCGACACTGAAGCTTTCTTT.

The V call is TRBV27, the J call TRBJ2-2, with D perhaps matching TRBD2 (6 bases). Germline assignment: CDR1 MNHEY and CDR2 SMNVEV (reference sequence). V lost 8 bases and J 4 bases, leaving 20 bases between the germline ends. This CDR3 contains 16 residues. In nucleotides, the CDR3 is TGTGCCAGCGCGCCGGGACCGTCGGGGGTCACCGGGGAGCTGTTTTTT. Amino acid sequence: CASAPGPSGVTGELFF.